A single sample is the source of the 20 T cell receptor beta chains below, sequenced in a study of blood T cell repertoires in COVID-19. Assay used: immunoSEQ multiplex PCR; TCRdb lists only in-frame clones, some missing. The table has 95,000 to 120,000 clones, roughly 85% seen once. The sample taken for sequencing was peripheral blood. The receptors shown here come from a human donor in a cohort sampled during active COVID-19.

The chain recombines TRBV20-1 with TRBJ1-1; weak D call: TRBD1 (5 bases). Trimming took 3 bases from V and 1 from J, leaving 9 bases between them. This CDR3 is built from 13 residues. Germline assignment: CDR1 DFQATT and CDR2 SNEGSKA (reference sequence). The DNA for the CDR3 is TGCAGTGCTAGTCAGGGCCCGAACACTGAAGCTTTCTTT. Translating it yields CSASQGPNTEAFF.

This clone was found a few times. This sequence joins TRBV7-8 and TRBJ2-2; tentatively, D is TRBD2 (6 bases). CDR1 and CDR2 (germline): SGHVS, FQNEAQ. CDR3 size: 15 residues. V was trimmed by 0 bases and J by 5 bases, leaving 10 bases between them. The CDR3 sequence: CASSLASEGTGELFF. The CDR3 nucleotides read TGTGCCAGCAGCTTAGCGTCGGAGGGAACCGGGGAGCTGTTTTTT.

CDR3 coding DNA: TGCGCCAGCAGTGTATGGACAGGGGTCAACTATGGCTACACCTTC. Encoded protein: CASSVWTGVNYGYTF. V gene TRBV10-2 combines with J gene TRBJ1-2; 9 bases are a match to TRBD1. The germline V gene encodes CDR1 WSHSY and CDR2 SAAADI. The CDR3 length is 15 residues. J lost 2 bases, V lost 4 bases, and 5 bases had no gene match.

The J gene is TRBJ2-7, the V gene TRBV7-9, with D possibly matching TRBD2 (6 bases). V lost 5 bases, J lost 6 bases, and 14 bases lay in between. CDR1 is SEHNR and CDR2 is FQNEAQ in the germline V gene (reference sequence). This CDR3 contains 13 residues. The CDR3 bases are TGTGCCAGCAGCCCATCGGGGGTTGCCGAGCAGTACTTC. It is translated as CASSPSGVAEQYF.

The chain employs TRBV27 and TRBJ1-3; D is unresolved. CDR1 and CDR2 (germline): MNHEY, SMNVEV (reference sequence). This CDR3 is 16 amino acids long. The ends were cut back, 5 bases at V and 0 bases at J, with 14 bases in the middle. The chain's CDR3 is CASSPLTHYSGNTIYF. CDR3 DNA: TGTGCCAGCAGTCCGCTGACACATTACTCTGGAAACACCATATATTTT.

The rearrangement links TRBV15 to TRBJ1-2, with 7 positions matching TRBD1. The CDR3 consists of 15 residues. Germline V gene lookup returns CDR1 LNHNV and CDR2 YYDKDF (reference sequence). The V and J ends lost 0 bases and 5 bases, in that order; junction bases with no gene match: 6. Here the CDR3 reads CATSRDPGTEYGYTF. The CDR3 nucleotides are TGTGCCACCAGCAGAGATCCAGGGACAGAATATGGCTACACCTTC.

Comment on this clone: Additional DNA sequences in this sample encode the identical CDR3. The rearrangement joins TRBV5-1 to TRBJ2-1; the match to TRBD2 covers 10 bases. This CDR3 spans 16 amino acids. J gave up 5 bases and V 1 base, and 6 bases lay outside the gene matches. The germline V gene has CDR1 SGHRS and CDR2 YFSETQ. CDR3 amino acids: CASSLLASGGHNEQFF. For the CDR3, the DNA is TGCGCCAGCAGCTTGTTGGCTAGCGGGGGCCACAATGAGCAGTTCTTC. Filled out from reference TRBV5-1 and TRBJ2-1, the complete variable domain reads KAGVTQTPRYLIKTRGQQVTLSCSPISGHRSVSWYQQTPGQGLQFLFEYFSETQRNKGNFPGRFSGRQFSNSRSEMNVSTLELGDSALYLCASSLLASGGHNEQFFGPGTRLTVL.

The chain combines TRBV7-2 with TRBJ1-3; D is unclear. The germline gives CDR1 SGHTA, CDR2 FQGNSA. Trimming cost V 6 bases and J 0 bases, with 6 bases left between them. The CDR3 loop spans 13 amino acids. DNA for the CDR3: TGTGCCAGCAGTCCCGGCTCTGGAAACACCATATATTTT. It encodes CASSPGSGNTIYF.

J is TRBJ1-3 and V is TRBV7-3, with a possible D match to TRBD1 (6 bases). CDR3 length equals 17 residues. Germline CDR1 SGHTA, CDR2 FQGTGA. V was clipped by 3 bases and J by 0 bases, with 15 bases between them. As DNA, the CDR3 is TGTGCCAGCAGCTTGAATTCGGGGGGCCTCTCTGGAAACACCATATATTTT. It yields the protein CASSLNSGGLSGNTIYF. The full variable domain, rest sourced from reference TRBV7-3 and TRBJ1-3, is GAGVSQTPSNKVTEKGKYVELRCDPISGHTALYWYRQSLGQGPEFLIYFQGTGAADDSGLPNDRFFAVRPEGSVSTLKIQRTERGDSAVYLCASSLNSGGLSGNTIYFGEGSWLTVV.

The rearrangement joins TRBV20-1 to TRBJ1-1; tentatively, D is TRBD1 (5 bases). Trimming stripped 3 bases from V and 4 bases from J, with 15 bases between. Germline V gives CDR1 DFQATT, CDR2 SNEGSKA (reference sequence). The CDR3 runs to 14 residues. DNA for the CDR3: TGCAGTGCTAGTGATGGGGGGTTGGGCACTGAAGCTTTCTTT. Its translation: CSASDGGLGTEAFF.

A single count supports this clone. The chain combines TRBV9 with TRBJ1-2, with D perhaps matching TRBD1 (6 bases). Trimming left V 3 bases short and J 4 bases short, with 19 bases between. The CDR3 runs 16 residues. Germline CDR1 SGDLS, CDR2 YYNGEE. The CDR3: CASSARGNILLYGYTF. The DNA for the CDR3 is TGTGCCAGCAGCGCCAGGGGAAACATCCTCCTCTATGGCTACACCTTC.

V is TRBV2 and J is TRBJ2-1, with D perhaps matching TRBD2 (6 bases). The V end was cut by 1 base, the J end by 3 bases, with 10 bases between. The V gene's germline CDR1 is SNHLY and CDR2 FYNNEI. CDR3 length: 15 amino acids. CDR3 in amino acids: CASSEGGGVYNEQFF. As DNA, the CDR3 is TGTGCCAGCAGTGAAGGGGGCGGGGTCTACAATGAGCAGTTCTTC.

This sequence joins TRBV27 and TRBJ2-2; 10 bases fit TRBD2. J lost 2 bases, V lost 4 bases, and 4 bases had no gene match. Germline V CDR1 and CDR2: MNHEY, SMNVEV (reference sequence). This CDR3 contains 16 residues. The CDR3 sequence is CASSSWTSGNTGELFF. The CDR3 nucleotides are TGTGCCAGCAGTTCGTGGACTAGCGGTAACACCGGGGAGCTGTTTTTT.

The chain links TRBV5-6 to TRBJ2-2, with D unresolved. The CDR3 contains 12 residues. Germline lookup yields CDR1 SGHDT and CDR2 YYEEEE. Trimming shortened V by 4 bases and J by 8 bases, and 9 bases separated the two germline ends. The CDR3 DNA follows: TGTGCCAGCAGCCCCGGCAGGGGGGAGCTGTTTTTT. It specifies CASSPGRGELFF.

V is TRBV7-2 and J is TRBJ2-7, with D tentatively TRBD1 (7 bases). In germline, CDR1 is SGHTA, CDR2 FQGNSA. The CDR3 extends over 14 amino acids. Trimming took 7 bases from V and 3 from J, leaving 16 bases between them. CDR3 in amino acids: CASMHRGGDYEQYF. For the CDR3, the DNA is TGTGCCAGCATGCACAGGGGAGGAGACTACGAGCAGTACTTC.

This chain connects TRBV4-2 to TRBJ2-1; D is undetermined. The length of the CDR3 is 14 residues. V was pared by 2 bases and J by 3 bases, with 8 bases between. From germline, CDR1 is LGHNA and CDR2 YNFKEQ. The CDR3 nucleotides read TGTGCCAGCAGCCAAAGTAGAGACTACAATGAGCAGTTCTTC. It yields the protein CASSQSRDYNEQFF.

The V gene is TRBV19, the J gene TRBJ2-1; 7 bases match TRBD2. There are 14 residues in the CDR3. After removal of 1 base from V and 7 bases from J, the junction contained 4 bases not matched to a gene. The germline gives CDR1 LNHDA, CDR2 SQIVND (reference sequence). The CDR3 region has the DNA TGTGCCAGTAGTATAGCGGGCGGGGGTAATGAGCAGTTCTTC. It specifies CASSIAGGGNEQFF.

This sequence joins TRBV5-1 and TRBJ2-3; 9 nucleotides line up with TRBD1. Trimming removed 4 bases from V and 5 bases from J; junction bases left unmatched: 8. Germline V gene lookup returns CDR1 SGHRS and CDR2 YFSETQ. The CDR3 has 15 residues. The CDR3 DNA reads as TGCGCCAGCAGCCAGAAACAGGGGGCAGGAGATACGCAGTATTTT. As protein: CASSQKQGAGDTQYF.

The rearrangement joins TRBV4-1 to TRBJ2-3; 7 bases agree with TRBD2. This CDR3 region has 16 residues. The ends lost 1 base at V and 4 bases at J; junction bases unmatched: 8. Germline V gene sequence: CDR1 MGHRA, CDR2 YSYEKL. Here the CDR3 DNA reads TGCGCCAGCAGCCAAGTAGGGGCGGGGAGGGCAGATACGCAGTATTTT. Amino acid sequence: CASSQVGAGRADTQYF.

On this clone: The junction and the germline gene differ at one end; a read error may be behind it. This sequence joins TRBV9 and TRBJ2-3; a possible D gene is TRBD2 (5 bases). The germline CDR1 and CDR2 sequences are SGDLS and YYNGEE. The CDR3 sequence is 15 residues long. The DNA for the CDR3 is TGTGCCAGCAGCGTGGGGAGCGGCTTCACAGATATGCAGTATTTT. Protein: CASSVGSGFTDMQYF.